Shown below are 31 T cell receptor beta chains from a single sample sequenced in a study of T cell therapy after organ transplantation. Time point meaning: 4-8 weeks after completion of therapy. The method was immunoSEQ multiplex PCR; TCRdb's version includes in-frame clones alone and lacks a portion of them. The sample lists thousands of clones, almost 70% seen once, with around 40% in the top ten. These receptors have no known antigen. The sample in question was CD8+ T cells from blood, obtained after autologous CMV-specific T cell therapy. Receptors were obtained from a human patient who had received a solid organ transplant and had CMV disease. The T cells may partly be graft donor cells.

Regarding this clone: Compared with germline, one end of the junction differs, possibly owing to a read error. V gene TRBV4-3 combines with J gene TRBJ1-4; maybe TRBD1 (5 bases). CDR1 and CDR2 (germline): LGHNA, YSLEER. This CDR3 contains 17 residues. Written as DNA, the CDR3 is TGCCCCAGCAGCCAAGATGGGGGGGAGGGGTACGGGGAAAAACTGTTTTTT. This gives the protein CPSSQDGGEGYGEKLFF.

This clone was picked up a small number of times. V is TRBV27 and J is TRBJ2-3; D remains ambiguous. CDR3 length: 13 residues. In germline, CDR1 is MNHEY, CDR2 SMNVEV (reference sequence). Between the trimmed V and J ends, which lost 5 bases and 4 bases, there was a span of 10 bases. In DNA form, the CDR3 reads TGTGCCAGCAGTGGCCCCGCGGCAGATACGCAGTATTTT. It translates to CASSGPAADTQYF.

V gene TRBV5-1 combines with J gene TRBJ2-1; TRBD2 agrees at 10 bases. V lost 0 bases to trimming and J lost 0 bases; unmatched junction nucleotides: 3. The CDR3 consists of 17 residues. Germline V gene data show CDR1 as SGHRS and CDR2 as YFSETQ. The CDR3 here is CASSLEASGSSYNEQFF. The CDR3 nucleotides are TGCGCCAGCAGCTTGGAGGCTAGCGGGAGCTCCTACAATGAGCAGTTCTTC.

This chain links TRBV9 with TRBJ2-3, with D possibly matching TRBD2 (5 bases). Germline loops: CDR1 SGDLS, CDR2 YYNGEE. CDR3 length: 15 amino acids. The V and J ends lost 4 bases and 0 bases respectively, with 12 bases between them. The CDR3 sequence is CASSSDGISTDTQYF. DNA for the CDR3: TGTGCCAGCAGCTCCGACGGGATTAGCACAGATACGCAGTATTTT.

In this sample, this clone turned up a few times. The rearrangement joins TRBV15 to TRBJ2-3; possibly TRBD1 for D (5 bases). V lost 0 bases to trimming and J lost 4 bases, with 11 bases between them. The CDR3 loop spans 15 amino acids. Germline CDR1 reads LNHNV; CDR2 reads YYDKDF (reference sequence). This chain's CDR3 is CATSRERGNADTQYF. DNA of the CDR3: TGTGCCACCAGCAGAGAAAGGGGTAACGCAGATACGCAGTATTTT.

The chain combines TRBV25-1 with TRBJ2-7; unclear D gene. This CDR3 contains 14 residues. V lost 3 bases to trimming and J lost 0 bases, with 9 bases between them. The germline V gene has CDR1 MGHDK and CDR2 SYGVNS. CDR3 region: CASSDGRYSYEQYF. CDR3 nucleotide sequence: TGTGCCAGCAGTGACGGACGCTACTCCTACGAGCAGTACTTC.

V gene TRBV7-9 combines with J gene TRBJ1-1; TRBD1 aligns across 9 bases. The CDR3 totals 16 residues. The J segment lost 4 bases and the V segment lost 2 bases, leaving 8 bases of the junction unmatched. Germline loops: CDR1 SEHNR, CDR2 FQNEAQ (reference sequence). The CDR3 DNA reads TGTGCCAGCAGCTTAAAACAGGGGGCCTTCAGCACTGAAGCTTTCTTT. Protein product: CASSLKQGAFSTEAFF.

The chain combines TRBV28 with TRBJ2-3; D may be TRBD2 (5 bases). V was clipped by 3 bases and J by 6 bases, with 13 bases between them. The CDR3 is made up of 14 amino acids. CDR1 and CDR2 from the germline V gene are MDHEN and SYDVKM. The CDR3 coding sequence is TGTGCCAGCAGTTTTTTAGCGTACCACGATACGCAGTATTTT. As protein: CASSFLAYHDTQYF.

In the case of this clone: One end of the junction does not line up with germline, which may come from a read error. J is TRBJ2-2 and V is TRBV5-1, with 11 nucleotides matching TRBD2. This CDR3 has 16 residues. Germline values: CDR1 SGHRS, CDR2 YFSETQ. The CDR3: CASSLGLAGNAGELFF. CDR3 DNA: TGCGCCAGCAGCTTGGGACTAGCGGGGAACGCCGGGGAGCTGTTTTTT.

CDR3 region: CASSLGGLELIPSTDTQYF. DNA of the CDR3: TGCGCCAGCAGCTTGGGGGGACTAGAACTAATACCTAGCACAGATACGCAGTATTTT. V usage is TRBV5-1 and J usage is TRBJ2-3; 8 bases fit TRBD2. V was pared by 0 bases and J by 0 bases, with 12 bases of the junction left unmatched. The CDR3 consists of 19 residues. Germline V gives CDR1 SGHRS, CDR2 YFSETQ.

This clone counts as medium-sized. CDR3 sequence (DNA): TGTGCCAGCAGTTTATTTATGTCGTACACTGAAGCTTTCTTT. It specifies CASSLFMSYTEAFF. The V call is TRBV28, the J call TRBJ1-1; D unclear. Germline lookup yields CDR1 MDHEN and CDR2 SYDVKM. This CDR3 is 14 amino acids long. V gave up 1 base and J gave up 3 bases, with 9 bases separating them.

V usage is TRBV10-3 and J usage is TRBJ1-1; D unclear. The CDR3 extends over 14 amino acids. Germline values: CDR1 ENHRY, CDR2 SYGVKD. V lost 3 bases and J lost 0, with 8 bases in between. The CDR3: CAISEGMVNTEAFF. CDR3 nucleotide sequence: TGTGCCATCAGTGAAGGGATGGTGAACACTGAAGCTTTCTTT.

This rearrangement joins TRBV5-4 to TRBJ2-2; 9 nucleotides match TRBD2. J was trimmed by 4 bases and V by 4 bases; bases with no gene match: 11. The germline CDR1 and CDR2 sequences are SGHNT and YYREEE (reference sequence). The CDR3 has 17 residues. Here the CDR3 DNA reads TGTGCCAGCAGCCCAATTCATAGCGGGAGAGGCACCGGGGAGCTGTTTTTT. This sequence encodes CASSPIHSGRGTGELFF. The whole variable domain, remainder taken from reference TRBV5-4 and TRBJ2-2, is ETGVTQSPTHLIKTRGQQVTLRCSSQSGHNTVSWYQQALGQGPQFIFQYYREEENGRGNFPPRFSGLQFPNYSSELNVNALELDDSALYLCASSPIHSGRGTGELFFGEGSRLTVL.

The CDR3 DNA is TGCGCCAGCAGCCCAACCGGGACCCTCTCCTATAATTCACCCCTCCACTTT. Its protein product is CASSPTGTLSYNSPLHF. The gene calls are TRBV4-1 and TRBJ1-6, with D possibly being TRBD1 (5 bases). CDR1 is MGHRA, CDR2 YSYEKL, per germline. The V gene lost 4 bases and the J gene lost 0 bases, with 13 bases spanning the gap. This CDR3 spans 17 amino acids.

V and J are TRBV4-1 and TRBJ2-2, with D perhaps matching TRBD2 (5 bases). The CDR3 extends over 14 amino acids. CDR1 is MGHRA and CDR2 is YSYEKL in the germline V gene. Trimming took off 4 bases at V and 1 base at J, with 7 bases between the two ends. This CDR3 reads CASSPSGNTGELFF. The CDR3 DNA sequence: TGCGCCAGCAGCCCCAGCGGGAACACCGGGGAGCTGTTTTTT.

This clone was picked up a small number of times. CDR3 region: CASGLGSGNTIYF. In DNA, the CDR3 is TGTGCCAGCGGGCTGGGCTCTGGAAACACCATATATTTT. This sequence joins TRBV28 and TRBJ1-3; no reliable D call. The CDR3 runs 13 residues. CDR1 and CDR2 (germline): MDHEN, SYDVKM. Trimming left V 8 bases short and J 0 bases short, with 8 bases between. The variable domain in full, with the rest retrieved from reference TRBV28 and TRBJ1-3, is DVKVTQSSRYLVKRTGEKVFLECVQDMDHENMFWYRQDPGLGLRLIYFSYDVKMKEKGDIPEGYSVSREKKERFSLILESASTNQTSMYLCASGLGSGNTIYFGEGSWLTVV.

In this sample, this clone turned up a few times. The V call is TRBV7-9, the J call TRBJ1-1, with D tentatively TRBD1 (6 bases). The germline V gene has CDR1 SEHNR and CDR2 FQNEAQ (reference sequence). V was pared by 5 bases and J by 5 bases, with 18 bases between. The CDR3 covers 15 residues. The CDR3, as DNA: TGTGCCAGCAGCAGTTGGGGAGAGGGGGGAACTGAAGCTTTCTTT. Translation: CASSSWGEGGTEAFF.

V and J are TRBV6-1 and TRBJ1-3; no firm D call. Germline V gene data show CDR1 as MNHNS and CDR2 as SASEGT. V was clipped by 1 base and J by 6 bases, with 13 bases between them. The CDR3 contains 15 residues. For the CDR3, the DNA is TGTGCCAGCAGTGAAGACCCATTAACGCAAAACACCATATATTTT. This sequence encodes CASSEDPLTQNTIYF.

This sequence joins TRBV29-1 and TRBJ2-1; D is ambiguous. This CDR3 comprises 12 residues. Germline CDR1 reads SQVTM; CDR2 reads ANQGSEA. V was cut by 4 bases and J by 2 bases, with 6 bases left in between. CDR3 in amino acids: CSVGPAYNEQFF. In nucleotides, the CDR3 is TGCAGCGTTGGCCCAGCCTACAATGAGCAGTTCTTC.

Of note for this clone: A much more abundant neighbour one base away suggests this may be a read error. Here the CDR3 DNA reads TGCGCCCGCAGCCAATATGGGCGGGAGGGGTACGGGGAAAAACTGTTTTTT. This translates into CARSQYGREGYGEKLFF. The chain uses TRBV4-3 and TRBJ1-4, with a possible D match to TRBD1 (5 bases). Germline values: CDR1 LGHNA, CDR2 YSLEER. This CDR3 is built from 17 residues.

The V gene is TRBV6-4, the J gene TRBJ2-2; D unclear. The germline V gene encodes CDR1 MRHNA and CDR2 SNTAGT. The CDR3 is made up of 15 amino acids. V shed 3 bases and J shed 1 base, with 9 bases lying between them. CDR3 residues: CASSENPENTGELFF. The CDR3, as DNA: TGTGCCAGCAGTGAAAACCCCGAGAACACCGGGGAGCTGTTTTTT.

This chain links TRBV7-8 with TRBJ2-7; no clear D. Germline loops: CDR1 SGHVS, CDR2 FQNEAQ. The CDR3 sequence is 14 residues long. Deletions cut 4 bases from V and 2 bases from J, with 12 bases between. The DNA of the CDR3 is TGTGCCAGCAGCTCCCCAGACGGACCCTACGAGCAGTACTTC. Protein: CASSSPDGPYEQYF.

This clone is termed medium-sized. V usage is TRBV25-1 and J usage is TRBJ1-3; tentatively, D is TRBD1 (6 bases). V was pared by 1 base and J by 0 bases, with 10 bases between. The CDR3 totals 16 residues. CDR1 is MGHDK and CDR2 is SYGVNS in the germline V gene. The CDR3 DNA reads as TGTGCCAGCAGTGAATTCGACAGGCCCTCTGGAAACACCATATATTTT. It translates to CASSEFDRPSGNTIYF.

This chain links TRBV7-8 with TRBJ1-3, with D unresolved. V lost 5 bases and J 4 bases, leaving 6 bases between the germline ends. The CDR3 is 12 residues long. Looked up from germline, CDR1 is SGHVS and CDR2 is FQNEAQ. CDR3 amino acids: CASSPRGNTIYF. The DNA for the CDR3 is TGTGCCAGCAGCCCTCGGGGAAACACCATATATTTT.

This clone is labeled as medium-sized. In DNA form, the CDR3 reads TGCGCCAGCAGCTACCGGGACAGGGGGCAGTCTAATGAAAAACTGTTTTTT. It codes for CASSYRDRGQSNEKLFF. J is TRBJ1-4 and V is TRBV4-1; the match to TRBD1 covers 12 bases. The CDR3 has 17 residues. The V gene end was trimmed by 5 bases and the J gene end by 3 bases; junction bases not matched to a gene: 7. CDR1 is MGHRA and CDR2 is YSYEKL in the germline V gene.

This rearrangement joins TRBV6-9 to TRBJ2-7; D unclear. CDR3 length equals 13 residues. CDR1 is MNHGY, CDR2 SVAAGI, per germline. Trimming left V 5 bases short and J 2 bases short, with 10 bases between. The CDR3 spells CASSEPAAYEQYF. DNA of the CDR3: TGTGCCAGCAGTGAACCGGCAGCCTACGAGCAGTACTTC.

The chain couples TRBV9 to TRBJ2-7; TRBD1 matches 9 bases. Unmatched junction bases numbered 5, after V lost 5 bases and J lost 2 bases. Looked up from germline, CDR1 is SGDLS and CDR2 is YYNGEE. The CDR3 has 14 residues. CDR3 in DNA: TGTGCCAGCAGTCCCGGGACAGGGCCCTACGAGCAGTACTTC. Translated, it gives CASSPGTGPYEQYF. The whole variable domain, filled in from reference TRBV9 and TRBJ2-7, reads DSGVTQTPKHLITATGQRVTLRCSPRSGDLSVYWYQQSLDQGLQFLIQYYNGEERAKGNILERFSAQQFPDLHSELNLSSLELGDSALYFCASSPGTGPYEQYFGPGTRLTVT.

This rearrangement joins TRBV11-2 to TRBJ2-1; possibly TRBD2 for D (6 bases). The germline CDR1 and CDR2 sequences are SGHAT and FQNNGV. The CDR3 is made up of 14 amino acids. The V end lost 3 bases, the J end lost 6 bases, and 12 bases lay between the germline ends. Written as DNA, the CDR3 is TGTGCCAGCAGCTTTCCTCTCGGGGGCAATGAGCAGTTCTTC. It codes for CASSFPLGGNEQFF.

The rearrangement uses TRBV15 and TRBJ1-5; tentatively, D is TRBD1 (5 bases). CDR1 LNHNV and CDR2 YYDKDF come from the germline V gene (reference sequence). The CDR3 is 14 amino acids. V was pared by 1 base and J by 3 bases, with 7 bases between. The CDR3 loop reads CATSRVGDNQPQHF. CDR3 bases: TGTGCCACCAGCAGAGTAGGGGACAATCAGCCCCAGCATTTT.

The V and J genes are TRBV6-5 and TRBJ2-7, with D hard to call. Germline CDR1 and CDR2: MNHEY and SVGAGI. Between the trimmed V and J ends, which lost 8 bases and 2 bases, there was a span of 16 bases. The CDR3 is made up of 14 amino acids. The DNA of the CDR3 is TGTGCCAGCCAATCCGGGCTACCTACCTACGAGCAGTACTTC. It encodes CASQSGLPTYEQYF.

The chain carries TRBV27 and TRBJ2-7, with TRBD1 matching 12 bases. CDR3 length equals 15 residues. In germline, CDR1 is MNHEY, CDR2 SMNVEV (reference sequence). The V and J ends lost 5 bases and 6 bases, in that order; junction bases with no gene match: 8. CDR3 sequence (DNA): TGTGCCAGCAGTGCTGGGACAGGGGGCGCGGCCGAGCAGTACTTC. This translates into CASSAGTGGAAEQYF.